This T cell receptor (beta chain) is from a study of blood T cell repertoires in COVID-19. Whole-study context: Samples representing acute and convalescent COVID-19 were sourced from the United States, Italy and Spain.

In the authors' methods: Using reference gene primer amplification, nucleated cell counts were estimated. Assay: immunoSEQ multiplex PCR; the TCRdb copy retains only in-frame clones and omits some. V, J and clone size are taken as reported in that table, and D and trimming were inferred from the DNA itself. The data contain 250,000 or so clones, approximately 82% of them singletons. The sequenced sample consisted of peripheral blood. The source is an elderly woman with acute or convalescent COVID-19.

The CDR3: CASSYSRGLAGGTQYF. In DNA, the CDR3 is TGTGCCAGCAGTTACTCGAGGGGACTAGCGGGGGGAACCCAGTACTTC. The J gene is TRBJ2-5, the V gene TRBV6-2 or TRBV6-3; 15 nucleotides align to TRBD2. The V gene end was trimmed by 0 bases and the J gene end by 8 bases; junction bases not matched to a gene: 4. The CDR3 has 16 amino acids. The V gene's germline CDR1 is MNHEY and CDR2 SVGEGT.